This T cell receptor (beta chain) is from a study of cytomegalovirus exposure and HLA in healthy donors. The V and J ends lost 6 bases and 0 bases respectively, with 14 bases between them. This CDR3 region has 15 residues. Per the germline V gene, CDR1 is MNHNY and CDR2 is SVGAGI (reference sequence). Regarding this clone: Its matching antigen is unknown.

Study-level findings and limits: Later analysis indicated greater clonal expansion among HLA-associated TCR beta chains than among equally common other chains. A later analysis showed TCR association rates differing by HLA locus, peaking at DRB1 and lowest at HLA-C. Excluded were some V segments that proved indistinguishable, including TRBV6-2 and TRBV6-3.

Researchers ran the PCR with 60 Vbeta and 13 Jbeta primers. Sequenced by immunoSEQ multiplex PCR; TCRdb stores in-frame clones only, minus some. The data contain approximately 110,000 clones, around 73% of them singletons. The chain uses TRBV6-6 and TRBJ1-2; D perhaps matches TRBD1 (6 bases). Sequencing input: PBMCs. The origin of this receptor is a man aged 40-49 years in good health and CMV-seronegative. The CDR3, as DNA: TGTGCCAGCAGCCCCGCCGGGACAACTAACTATGGCTACACCTTC. Its translation: CASSPAGTTNYGYTF.